The T cell receptor (beta chain) described here comes from a study of T cells in Graves' hyperthyroidism and ophthalmopathy. RNA transcripts gave rise to amplified TCR beta CDR3 regions. Researchers ran a first-round RT-PCR on the TCR CDR3 using the HTBI primer set. TCRdb ran MiXCR on the multiplex PCR reads and lists one entry per CDR3 protein. The table shows 500,000 to 750,000 distinct CDR3 sequences, with 46% occurring only once. Germline V CDR1 and CDR2: MNHNS, SASEGT. Trimming took off 10 bases at V and 5 bases at J, with 20 bases between the two ends. The CDR3 consists of 14 residues. The hyperthyroidism patients had all been newly diagnosed, and their disease duration was under 2 months. Their ages ranged from 18 to 65 years. Diagnostic decisions used clinical symptoms, serum thyroxine and TRAb, thyroid ultrasound and orbital computed tomography. The table lists this clonotype with many counts.

The TCR was taken from a woman in her late teens or twenties with Graves' hyperthyroidism. The chain has TRBV6-1 and TRBJ1-2, with D possibly matching TRBD1 (6 bases). The sequenced material came from peripheral blood or thyroid tissue (not recorded which). The CDR3 reads CATSLDSLFYGYTF. CDR3 nucleotides: TGTGCCACCTCCCTGGACAGCCTTTTTTATGGCTACACCTTC.